What follows are 26 T cell receptor beta chains derived from one specimen sequenced in a study of T-cell reconstitution after alpha-beta-depleted transplantation in children. Researchers prepared the TCRbeta library using unique molecular identifiers, the study reports. TCRdb passed the PCR reads through MiXCR, listing each CDR3 protein once. The table has hundreds of thousands of distinct CDR3 sequences, about 8.4% seen once. The sequences come from PBMCs, mostly from graft donor cells, collected 360 days after TCRalphabeta/CD19-depleted stem cell transplant. The receptor source for this set is a male patient aged 2-10 years who had a stem cell transplant for acute myeloid leukemia, so the T cells may come from the graft donor.

This clonotype was counted between two and nine times. V usage is TRBV5-1 and J usage is TRBJ1-2, with TRBD1 identical over 8 bases. With 1 base clipped from V and 2 bases from J, the junction kept 4 bases outside the gene matches. This CDR3 spans 15 amino acids. The germline CDR1 and CDR2 sequences are SGHRS and YFSETQ. CDR3 bases: TGCGCCAGCAGCTTGCCCCGGACAGGGAACTATGGCTACACCTTC. Its translation is CASSLPRTGNYGYTF. Full variable domain (remainder filled in from reference TRBV5-1 and TRBJ1-2): KAGVTQTPRYLIKTRGQQVTLSCSPISGHRSVSWYQQTPGQGLQFLFEYFSETQRNKGNFPGRFSGRQFSNSRSEMNVSTLELGDSALYLCASSLPRTGNYGYTFGSGTRLTVV.

CDR3: CSASKTSGTTYEQYF. The CDR3 coding sequence is TGCAGTGCTAGTAAGACTAGCGGGACTACCTACGAGCAGTACTTC. The chain has TRBV20-1 and TRBJ2-7; 11 nucleotides align to TRBD2. CDR1 and CDR2 from the germline V gene are DFQATT and SNEGSKA (reference sequence). Trimming took 3 bases from V and 2 from J; bases not matched to a gene: 6. This CDR3 contains 15 residues.

This clonotype was seen many times. The genes are TRBV29-1 and TRBJ2-1, with a weak D call TRBD2 (6 bases). V was cut by 6 bases and J by 3 bases, with 18 bases left in between. CDR1 SQVTM and CDR2 ANQGSEA come from the germline V gene. The CDR3 covers 15 residues. The CDR3 coding sequence is TGCAGCGTGGGGCGGGACGAGGCTAACTACAATGAGCAGTTCTTC. As protein: CSVGRDEANYNEQFF.

CDR3 amino acids: CASSIRGGTYNEQFF. The CDR3 region has the DNA TGCGCCAGCAGCATCCGGGGGGGCACTTACAATGAGCAGTTCTTC. The chain combines TRBV5-1 with TRBJ2-1; TRBD2 agrees at 8 bases. CDR3 length: 15 amino acids. Trimming at V came to 4 bases and at J to 4 bases, leaving 7 bases not matched to a gene. CDR1 and CDR2 (germline): SGHRS, YFSETQ.

Only a few counts were recorded for this clonotype. The chain joins TRBV20-1 to TRBJ2-5; no firm D call. CDR1 and CDR2 (germline): DFQATT, SNEGSKA (reference sequence). The CDR3 sequence is 13 residues long. Trimming took off 5 bases at V and 0 bases at J, with 10 bases between the two ends. This CDR3 is CSARGPNQETQYF. In DNA, the CDR3 is TGCAGTGCTCGTGGCCCGAACCAAGAGACCCAGTACTTC.

The rearrangement links TRBV14 to TRBJ2-1, with D uncertain. Germline V gene lookup returns CDR1 SGHDN and CDR2 FVKESK. The CDR3 contains 13 residues. V was pared by 6 bases and J by 4 bases, with 10 bases between. CDR3 coding DNA: TGTGCCAGCAGTTATAGACCTTACAATGAGCAGTTCTTC. Its protein is CASSYRPYNEQFF. Full variable domain (remainder filled in from reference TRBV14 and TRBJ2-1): EAGVTQFPSHSVIEKGQTVTLRCDPISGHDNLYWYRRVMGKEIKFLLHFVKESKQDESGMPNNRFLAERTGGTYSTLKVQPAELEDSGVYFCASSYRPYNEQFFGPGTRLTVL.

This clonotype was found many times. The chain combines TRBV10-3 with TRBJ1-1, with 8 nucleotides matching TRBD1. V lost 4 bases, J lost 4 bases, and 11 bases stayed unmatched. The CDR3 has 16 amino acids. Germline V gives CDR1 ENHRY, CDR2 SYGVKD. CDR3 residues: CAISVSWTGRSTEAFF. CDR3 DNA: TGTGCCATCAGTGTTTCCTGGACAGGGAGGTCCACTGAAGCTTTCTTT.

V and J are TRBV4-1 and TRBJ2-2; 7 bases map to TRBD1. The junction had 7 bases not matched to a gene; V was cut back by 1 base and J by 5 bases. Germline CDR1 is MGHRA and CDR2 is YSYEKL. The CDR3 extends over 16 amino acids. The CDR3 reads CASSQARGYETGELFF. The CDR3 nucleotides are TGCGCCAGCAGCCAAGCCAGGGGGTATGAAACCGGGGAGCTGTTTTTT.

This clonotype was counted only a few times. The chain uses TRBV9 and TRBJ2-1; 9 bases line up with TRBD2. CDR1 and CDR2 from the germline V gene are SGDLS and YYNGEE. Germline trimming cut 3 bases from V and 8 bases from J; bases unmatched to any gene: 6. The CDR3 length is 14 residues. The CDR3: CASSDLAGGDEQFF. The CDR3 nucleotides are TGTGCCAGCAGCGACCTGGCGGGAGGGGATGAGCAGTTCTTC.

The gene calls are TRBV13 and TRBJ2-1; D may be TRBD2 (6 bases). V shed 5 bases and J shed 6 bases, with 17 bases lying between them. The length of the CDR3 is 15 residues. Looked up from germline, CDR1 is PRHDT and CDR2 is FYEKMQ (reference sequence). This CDR3 reads CASSARTEGSNEQFF. In DNA form, the CDR3 reads TGTGCCAGCAGCGCCCGAACGGAGGGGTCCAATGAGCAGTTCTTC.

This clonotype was detected many times. The chain combines TRBV4-1 with TRBJ2-1; 12 bases are shared with TRBD2. Germline CDR1 is MGHRA and CDR2 is YSYEKL. V gave up 2 bases and J gave up 4 bases; unmatched junction bases: 6. The length of the CDR3 is 17 residues. The CDR3 nucleotides read TGCGCCAGCAGCCAACCAACTAGCGGGAGGCATTACAATGAGCAGTTCTTC. This gives the protein CASSQPTSGRHYNEQFF.

Ten or more counts support this clonotype. The gene calls are TRBV29-1 and TRBJ1-2; no clear D gene. The CDR3 is 12 amino acids. Per germline, CDR1 SQVTM and CDR2 ANQGSEA. Trimming left V 4 bases short and J 1 base short, with 7 bases between. Here the CDR3 DNA reads TGCAGCGTTGTAGGGTTTAACTATGGCTACACCTTC. Its translation is CSVVGFNYGYTF.

This clonotype was seen repeatedly, ten times or more. V and J are TRBV14 and TRBJ2-7; TRBD2 matches 9 bases. Germline V gene sequence: CDR1 SGHDN, CDR2 FVKESK. There are 15 residues in the CDR3. V was clipped by 6 bases and J by 2 bases; unmatched bases: 8. Written as DNA, the CDR3 is TGTGCCAGCAGAAAAACTAGCGGGTCACCCTACGAGCAGTACGTC. The encoded protein is CASRKTSGSPYEQYV.

This clonotype was recorded a few times. The chain couples TRBV25-1 to TRBJ2-5; 8 nucleotides agree with TRBD1. The germline gives CDR1 MGHDK, CDR2 SYGVNS. V was pared by 3 bases and J by 5 bases, with 11 bases of the junction left unmatched. This CDR3 is built from 16 residues. CDR3 loop: CASSDGRTGRLETQYF. The CDR3 DNA reads TGTGCCAGCAGTGATGGAAGGACAGGGAGGTTGGAGACCCAGTACTTC. Full variable domain (remainder filled in from reference TRBV25-1 and TRBJ2-5): EADIYQTPRYLVIGTGKKITLECSQTMGHDKMYWYQQDPGMELHLIHYSYGVNSTEKGDLSSESTVSRIRTEHFPLTLESARPSHTSQYLCASSDGRTGRLETQYFGPGTRLLVL.

This clonotype was observed at least ten times. The chain joins TRBV4-1 to TRBJ2-2; the match to TRBD2 covers 12 bases. The CDR3 is 15 amino acids. Germline V gene sequence: CDR1 MGHRA, CDR2 YSYEKL. The J segment lost 6 bases and the V segment lost 5 bases, leaving 4 bases of the junction unmatched. The CDR3 bases are TGCGCCAGCAGCACTCTAGCGGGAGGGGCCGGGGAGCTGTTTTTT. Translation: CASSTLAGGAGELFF.

This clonotype showed up just a few times. The chain joins TRBV4-2 to TRBJ2-5; 7 positions agree with TRBD1. This CDR3 has 15 residues. Germline V CDR1 and CDR2: LGHNA, YNFKEQ. The trim removed 1 base at V and 2 bases at J, leaving 4 bases unmatched. CDR3 amino acids: CASSQGGGSQETQYF. CDR3 DNA: TGTGCCAGCAGCCAAGGAGGGGGCTCTCAAGAGACCCAGTACTTC.

This clonotype was detected ten times or more. This chain uses TRBV5-1 with TRBJ1-4; D unclear. The V end lost 2 bases, the J end lost 8 bases, and 10 bases lay between the germline ends. CDR3 length: 13 amino acids. Germline V gives CDR1 SGHRS, CDR2 YFSETQ. CDR3 DNA sequence: TGCGCCAGCAGCTTTAGCGACCGAGAAAAACTGTTTTTT. It codes for CASSFSDREKLFF.

This clonotype was observed at least ten times. This chain joins TRBV11-1 and TRBJ2-3, with 12 bases matching TRBD2. Germline V CDR1 and CDR2: SGHAT, FQDESV (reference sequence). V lost 2 bases to trimming and J lost 3 bases; unmatched junction nucleotides: 3. This CDR3 is 16 amino acids long. The CDR3 DNA is TGTGCCAGCAGCTTACGTCTAGCGGGAGGGACAGATACGCAGTATTTT. Its protein product is CASSLRLAGGTDTQYF.

This clonotype showed up just a few times. This chain uses TRBV10-3 with TRBJ2-7; 7 nucleotides match TRBD1. J lost 0 bases, V lost 6 bases, and 2 bases had no gene match. Germline CDR1 and CDR2: ENHRY and SYGVKD. The CDR3 has 13 amino acids. The CDR3 loop is CAISGTDSYEQYV. For the CDR3, the DNA is TGTGCCATCAGCGGGACAGACTCCTACGAGCAGTACGTC.

The rearrangement links TRBV5-1 to TRBJ2-6, with D possibly matching TRBD1 (6 bases). V was cut by 2 bases and J by 4 bases, with 10 bases left in between. The CDR3 runs 15 residues. CDR1 and CDR2 from the germline V gene are SGHRS and YFSETQ. This chain's CDR3 is CASSFPGEGANVLTF. DNA for the CDR3: TGCGCCAGCAGCTTCCCAGGGGAAGGGGCCAACGTCCTGACTTTC.

V usage is TRBV12-3 or TRBV12-4 and J usage is TRBJ2-5, with 7 bases that match TRBD1. The CDR3 is 14 amino acids. The V gene end was trimmed by 5 bases and the J gene end by 5 bases; junction bases not matched to a gene: 8. The CDR3 here is CASSPTGVGETQYF. CDR3 sequence (DNA): TGTGCCAGCAGTCCCACAGGGGTGGGCGAGACCCAGTACTTC.

This clonotype has at least ten counts. The chain joins TRBV20-1 to TRBJ2-2; 12 bases line up with TRBD2. Germline V gene data show CDR1 as DFQATT and CDR2 as SNEGSKA (reference sequence). Trimming cost V 6 bases and J 4 bases; bases outside gene matches: 3. The CDR3 consists of 14 residues. The CDR3 nucleotides read TGCAGTGCGTCGGGACTAGCGGGCACCGGGGAGCTGTTTTTT. It is translated as CSASGLAGTGELFF.

This clonotype occurred many times. The chain carries TRBV5-1 and TRBJ2-1, with D perhaps TRBD2 (6 bases). CDR1 and CDR2 (germline): SGHRS, YFSETQ. The CDR3 totals 16 residues. The germline V and J ends were trimmed by 4 bases and 9 bases, with 23 bases remaining between them. Here the CDR3 DNA reads TGCGCCAGCAGCCCGGTGGGATGGCGGGACCTATTTGAGCAGTTCTTC. Protein sequence: CASSPVGWRDLFEQFF.

V and J are TRBV14 and TRBJ2-2; perhaps TRBD1 as D (5 bases). Trimming shortened V by 0 bases and J by 3 bases, and 14 bases separated the two germline ends. Germline V gene data show CDR1 as SGHDN and CDR2 as FVKESK. The CDR3 loop spans 17 amino acids. CDR3 loop: CASSQDPRQGYTGELFF. For the CDR3, the DNA is TGTGCCAGCAGCCAAGATCCCAGGCAGGGCTACACCGGGGAGCTGTTTTTT.

This clonotype was observed many times. The V gene is TRBV9, the J gene TRBJ2-5; TRBD2 matches at 9 bases. CDR1 SGDLS and CDR2 YYNGEE come from the germline V gene. The V segment lost 0 bases and the J segment 1 base; nucleotides outside the gene matches: 4. The CDR3 spans 16 residues. CDR3: CASSVALAGSQETQYF. The CDR3 coding sequence is TGTGCCAGCAGCGTAGCCCTAGCGGGGTCCCAAGAGACCCAGTACTTC.

This clonotype was found a few times. The genes are TRBV6-2 or TRBV6-3 and TRBJ2-5; D is uncertain. The CDR3 runs to 14 residues. The V and J ends lost 0 bases and 7 bases respectively, with 12 bases between them. CDR1 and CDR2 from the germline V gene are MNHEY and SVGEGT. The CDR3 DNA reads TGTGCCAGCAGTTACTCGGGCAACGGAGCGACCCAGTACTTC. This gives the protein CASSYSGNGATQYF.